This entry concerns a single T cell receptor beta chain. The antigen is not known. Exclusion followed for patients with uncontrolled infection, other autoimmune disease, pregnancy or lactation. Extraction of PBMCs used 8 to 10 ml of fresh peripheral blood. The entry originates in a study of T cells in Graves' hyperthyroidism and ophthalmopathy. RNA transcripts provided the source from which TCR beta CDR3 regions were amplified. First-round RT-PCR targeting the TCR CDR3 was performed with the HTBI primer set. MiXCR was run by TCRdb on the multiplex PCR reads, yielding one entry per CDR3 protein. Altogether almost 600,000 distinct CDR3 sequences are present, approximately 15% being singletons, with the ten largest covering roughly 6.2%. The V gene's germline CDR1 is MDHEN and CDR2 SYDVKM. V was trimmed by 6 bases and J by 0 bases, leaving 15 bases between them. The CDR3 covers 16 residues. Study-wide results and caveats: The model anticipated ophthalmopathy a median approximately 6.7 months pre-onset.

The chain joins TRBV28 to TRBJ1-5; D gene ambiguous. The sequencing sample was made of blood. The sequence came from a woman aged 25 to 45 with Graves' hyperthyroidism that later progressed to Graves' ophthalmopathy. The CDR3 region is CASSSGSAYSNQPQHF. The DNA of the CDR3 is TGTGCCAGCAGCTCCGGCTCGGCTTATAGCAATCAGCCCCAGCATTTT.